In its sample, the clone carrying this T cell receptor (beta chain) was seen many times. Its antigen is still unknown. These data come from a study of read filtering for tumor transcriptome and immune sequencing. Overall study context: Transcriptome libraries were built from DNase-treated RNA. IR-seq gave about 4 to 10.27 million TCR reads per sample; RNA-seq gave about 80 to 1,400.

General study results and limits: This fraction held mixed bone marrow immune cells after CD138-negative sorting.

This library used roughly 400 ng RNA and molecular barcoded adaptors spanning alpha/delta and beta/gamma chains. TCRdb passed the reads through MiXCR, listing each CDR3 protein once. This sample has tens of thousands of distinct CDR3 sequences, with around 20% found just once. The V gene end was trimmed by 2 bases and the J gene end by 5 bases; junction bases not matched to a gene: 7. Germline V CDR1 and CDR2: SGHTA, FQGNSA. The CDR3 consists of 15 residues. The sequenced sample was a population of CD138-negative cells sorted from bone marrow. The sequence was obtained from a donor over 35 with multiple myeloma. V usage is TRBV7-2 and J usage is TRBJ2-3, with 7 bases matching TRBD2. CDR3 sequence reads: CASSLKAGRGDTQYF. The CDR3 nucleotides are TGTGCCAGCAGCTTAAAGGCAGGGAGGGGAGATACGCAGTATTTT.